Listed below are T cell receptor beta chains from one sample, sequenced in a study of OX40 agonist ivuxolimab in advanced cancers. The repertoire was sequenced with immunoSEQ multiplex PCR; TCRdb's copy has only in-frame clones and lacks some. The sample consists of 19,000 or so clones, roughly nine tenths of them appearing once. The sample was CD4+ or CD8+ T cells sorted from blood, taken in a trial of the OX40 agonist ivuxolimab. These receptors were taken from an adult with an advanced solid tumor such as melanoma, head and neck, liver or kidney cancer. Each CDR3 is given with its conserved first and last residue. A D gene is named only where the DNA matches it firmly. Clone size is not always given. Where it is, it says once, few, many or a class for expanded clones.

J gene: TRBJ2-5; V gene: TRBV7-2; D gene: NA; clone size: once; CDR3 DNA: TGTGCCAGCAGCTCGGGCGGGTGGGGGGAGACCCAGTACTTC; CDR3 protein: CASSSGGWGETQYF
J gene: TRBJ1-1; V gene: TRBV2; D gene: NA; clone size: few; CDR3 DNA: TGTGCCAGCCTGCCAGGGGTGACTGAAGCTTTCTTT; CDR3 protein: CASLPGVTEAFF
J gene: TRBJ2-1; V gene: TRBV2; D gene: TRBD2; clone size: NA; CDR3 DNA: TGTGCCAGCAGTGAAGGCCTAGCGGCCGCGCAGTTCTTC; CDR3 protein: CASSEGLAAAQFF
J gene: TRBJ2-1; V gene: TRBV19; D gene: TRBD2; clone size: once; CDR3 DNA: TGTGCCAGTAGTATATCCGGGACTAGCGGGAGCGATGAGCAGTTCTTC; CDR3 protein: CASSISGTSGSDEQFF
J gene: TRBJ2-7; V gene: TRBV19; D gene: TRBD1; clone size: NA; CDR3 DNA: TGTGCCAGTAAAAATACCGGGACAGGTACCTACGAGCAGTACTTC; CDR3 protein: CASKNTGTGTYEQYF
J gene: TRBJ2-2; V gene: TRBV2; D gene: NA; clone size: NA; CDR3 DNA: TGTGCCAGCAGTGAAGGGGACATCACCGGGGAGCTGTTTTTT; CDR3 protein: CASSEGDITGELFF
J gene: TRBJ2-3; V gene: TRBV11-3; D gene: TRBD2; clone size: once; CDR3 DNA: TGTGCCAGCAGCTCCCGGACTAGCGGGGGGGTGAGTGGCACAGATACGCAGTATTTT; CDR3 protein: CASSSRTSGGVSGTDTQYF
J gene: TRBJ2-3; V gene: TRBV4-1; D gene: NA; clone size: once; CDR3 DNA: TGCGCCAGCAGCCCAGGTGGGAGCGGGACAAGCACAGATACGCAGTATTTT; CDR3 protein: CASSPGGSGTSTDTQYF
J gene: TRBJ2-7; V gene: TRBV5-6; D gene: NA; clone size: NA; CDR3 DNA: TGTGCCAGCAGCTCCGGGGCTTTCTCCTACGAGCAGTACTTC; CDR3 protein: CASSSGAFSYEQYF
J gene: TRBJ1-2; V gene: TRBV29-1; D gene: NA; clone size: NA; CDR3 DNA: TGCAGCATTCGACAGAGGGGCATTGGTGGCTACACCTTC; CDR3 protein: CSIRQRGIGGYTF
J gene: TRBJ2-4; V gene: TRBV11-1; D gene: NA; clone size: NA; CDR3 DNA: TGTGCCAGCAGCGCACAGGGGGGGGTGCGAGTAAGGGCCAAAAACATTCAGTACTTC; CDR3 protein: CASSAQGGVRVRAKNIQYF
J gene: TRBJ1-5; V gene: TRBV18; D gene: NA; clone size: NA; CDR3 DNA: TGTGCCAGCTCACCACCCGAGGGGCCCCAGCATTTT; CDR3 protein: CASSPPEGPQHF
J gene: TRBJ1-4; V gene: TRBV7-3; D gene: NA; clone size: NA; CDR3 DNA: TGTGCCAGCAGCTTATATGTCCGGGCCTTCCATGAAAAACTGTTTTTT; CDR3 protein: CASSLYVRAFHEKLFF
J gene: TRBJ1-6; V gene: TRBV15; D gene: NA; clone size: NA; CDR3 DNA: TGTGCCACCAGCAGAGCCCCGGGGTATAATTCACCCCTCCACTTT; CDR3 protein: CATSRAPGYNSPLHF
J gene: TRBJ2-7; V gene: TRBV2; D gene: NA; clone size: NA; CDR3 DNA: TGTGCCAGTATAAGGGACTCTCGGGCCTACGAGCAGTACTTC; CDR3 protein: CASIRDSRAYEQYF
J gene: TRBJ2-1; V gene: TRBV11-2; D gene: NA; clone size: NA; CDR3 DNA: TGTGCCAGCAGCTTAGCGGCGGGGGCCAATGAGCAGTTCTTC; CDR3 protein: CASSLAAGANEQFF
J gene: TRBJ1-2; V gene: TRBV29-1; D gene: NA; clone size: NA; CDR3 DNA: TGCAGCGTTTACCAGGGCGGGTTCAATGAAGGCTACACCTTC; CDR3 protein: CSVYQGGFNEGYTF
J gene: TRBJ2-5; V gene: TRBV2; D gene: NA; clone size: NA; CDR3 DNA: TGTGCCAGCAGTGAAGCGCTTCAGGGAGGTCAAGAGACCCAGTACTTC; CDR3 protein: CASSEALQGGQETQYF
J gene: TRBJ2-7; V gene: TRBV11-1; D gene: NA; clone size: NA; CDR3 DNA: TGTGCCAGCAGTCCCCACCGGCTTTCCTACGAGCAGTACTTC; CDR3 protein: CASSPHRLSYEQYF
J gene: TRBJ2-5; V gene: TRBV6-6; D gene: NA; clone size: NA; CDR3 DNA: TGTGCCAGCAGTCCCCGGCAGGGACCTGGGTCCCAGTACTTC; CDR3 protein: CASSPRQGPGSQYF
J gene: TRBJ2-5; V gene: TRBV7-9; D gene: TRBD1; clone size: NA; CDR3 DNA: TGTGCCAGCAGCTTAGCTCGGGGCAGGGACAGCGAGACCCAGTACTTC; CDR3 protein: CASSLARGRDSETQYF
J gene: TRBJ2-2; V gene: TRBV4-1; D gene: TRBD1; clone size: few; CDR3 DNA: TGCGCCAGCAGCCTCGCGGGACAGGGTACCGGGGAGCTGTTTTTT; CDR3 protein: CASSLAGQGTGELFF
J gene: TRBJ1-1; V gene: TRBV9; D gene: NA; clone size: few; CDR3 DNA: TGTGCCAGCAGCGCTCCTTCGAACACTGAAGCTTTCTTT; CDR3 protein: CASSAPSNTEAFF
J gene: TRBJ2-6; V gene: TRBV15; D gene: NA; clone size: NA; CDR3 DNA: TGTGCCACCAGCCGGCAAGGGGGGGTTTCATATGGTTCTGGGGCCAACGTCCTGACTTTC; CDR3 protein: CATSRQGGVSYGSGANVLTF
J gene: TRBJ2-7; V gene: TRBV19; D gene: TRBD1; clone size: NA; CDR3 DNA: TGCGCCACCCAACAGGGGGCGTCCTACGAGCAGTACTTC; CDR3 protein: CATQQGASYEQYF
J gene: TRBJ2-1; V gene: TRBV4-1; D gene: NA; clone size: NA; CDR3 DNA: TGCGCCAGCAGCCTCAGCTGGTTGTCCTACAATGAGCAGTTCTTC; CDR3 protein: CASSLSWLSYNEQFF
J gene: TRBJ2-2; V gene: TRBV10-3; D gene: NA; clone size: NA; CDR3 DNA: TGTGCCATCAGTGACCTCAGGAGTAACACCGGGGAGCTGTTTTTT; CDR3 protein: CAISDLRSNTGELFF
J gene: TRBJ1-5; V gene: TRBV6-1; D gene: NA; clone size: few; CDR3 DNA: TGTGCCAGTCGACAGGGCAATCAGCCCCAGCATTTT; CDR3 protein: CASRQGNQPQHF
J gene: TRBJ2-5; V gene: TRBV6-6; D gene: NA; clone size: NA; CDR3 DNA: TGTGCCAGCACCCGGGGCAGGGAGGAGACCCAGTACTTC; CDR3 protein: CASTRGREETQYF
J gene: TRBJ2-2; V gene: TRBV7-9; D gene: TRBD2; clone size: NA; CDR3 DNA: TGTGCCAGCAGCTTACCCCCTCGACTAGCGGGGCGCACCGGGGAGCTGTTTTTT; CDR3 protein: CASSLPPRLAGRTGELFF
J gene: TRBJ2-3; V gene: TRBV29-1; D gene: NA; clone size: NA; CDR3 DNA: TGCAGCGTTAGCAGGGTTGGCACAGATACGCAGTATTTT; CDR3 protein: CSVSRVGTDTQYF
J gene: TRBJ2-3; V gene: TRBV19; D gene: TRBD2; clone size: NA; CDR3 DNA: TGTGCCAGTAGTATAAGGACCAGACTGGACGGGAGGGATCCGTCAGATACGCAGTATTTT; CDR3 protein: CASSIRTRLDGRDPSDTQYF
J gene: TRBJ2-7; V gene: TRBV4-3; D gene: NA; clone size: once; CDR3 DNA: TGCGCCAGCAGCCAAGCCAGGGGCGAGCAGTACTTC; CDR3 protein: CASSQARGEQYF
J gene: TRBJ2-7; V gene: TRBV13; D gene: TRBD1; clone size: NA; CDR3 DNA: TGTGCCAGCAGCTTAGGGGTTCCAGGGGGAATTCCCTACGAGCAGTACTTC; CDR3 protein: CASSLGVPGGIPYEQYF
J gene: TRBJ2-2; V gene: TRBV7-2; D gene: NA; clone size: NA; CDR3 DNA: TGTGCCAGCAGCCATAATGGCGCCGCGAACACCGGGGAGCTGTTTTTT; CDR3 protein: CASSHNGAANTGELFF
J gene: TRBJ2-7; V gene: TRBV9; D gene: TRBD2; clone size: NA; CDR3 DNA: TGTGCCAGCAGCGTAGGGTCTAGCGGGAGGTACGAGCAGTACTTC; CDR3 protein: CASSVGSSGRYEQYF
J gene: TRBJ1-1; V gene: TRBV7-3; D gene: TRBD1; clone size: NA; CDR3 DNA: TGTGCCAGCAGCTTGACAGGGTCGGGCACTGAAGCTTTCTTT; CDR3 protein: CASSLTGSGTEAFF
J gene: TRBJ2-7; V gene: TRBV7-2; D gene: TRBD2; clone size: NA; CDR3 DNA: TGTGCCAGCAGCTTAGAGGGGTTCCTAGCGGGAGTCTACGAGCAGTACTTC; CDR3 protein: CASSLEGFLAGVYEQYF
J gene: TRBJ1-3; V gene: TRBV12-5; D gene: NA; clone size: once; CDR3 DNA: TGTGCTAGTGGTTTGTCCCAAAGAACAGGGTTTGGAAACACCATATATTTT; CDR3 protein: CASGLSQRTGFGNTIYF
J gene: TRBJ2-5; V gene: TRBV2; D gene: NA; clone size: NA; CDR3 DNA: TGTGCCAGCACGGGCAGGTTCCAAGAGACCCAGTACTTC; CDR3 protein: CASTGRFQETQYF
J gene: TRBJ1-1; V gene: TRBV5-1; D gene: TRBD1; clone size: NA; CDR3 DNA: TGCGCCAGCAGCTTGTCGTGGACAGGAAACCTCGGCACTGAAGCTTTCTTT; CDR3 protein: CASSLSWTGNLGTEAFF
J gene: TRBJ2-1; V gene: TRBV19; D gene: NA; clone size: NA; CDR3 DNA: TGTGCCAGTAAGCCGGACCACTACAATGAGCAGTTCTTC; CDR3 protein: CASKPDHYNEQFF
J gene: TRBJ2-1; V gene: TRBV9; D gene: TRBD2; clone size: few; CDR3 DNA: TGTGCCAGCTCCCTAGCGGGAGGGACAGTAGGGCAGTTCTTC; CDR3 protein: CASSLAGGTVGQFF
J gene: TRBJ2-2; V gene: TRBV5-1; D gene: TRBD2; clone size: NA; CDR3 DNA: TGCGCCAGCAGCTCGGGGGGACTCCTAGTCTCCACCGGGGAGCTGTTTTTT; CDR3 protein: CASSSGGLLVSTGELFF
J gene: TRBJ1-4; V gene: TRBV12-5; D gene: NA; clone size: NA; CDR3 DNA: TGTGCTAGTGGTTTGGAAGGGGGTTTTAATGAAAAACTGTTTTTT; CDR3 protein: CASGLEGGFNEKLFF
J gene: TRBJ2-1; V gene: TRBV19; D gene: TRBD2; clone size: NA; CDR3 DNA: TGTGCCAGTAGTACAGCGGGGGGGAAATACAATGAGCAGTTCTTC; CDR3 protein: CASSTAGGKYNEQFF
J gene: TRBJ1-4; V gene: TRBV6-5; D gene: TRBD1; clone size: once; CDR3 DNA: TGTGCCAGCAGACCCGGGACAGAGAATGAAAAACTGTTTTTT; CDR3 protein: CASRPGTENEKLFF
J gene: TRBJ1-2; V gene: TRBV27; D gene: TRBD1; clone size: NA; CDR3 DNA: TGTGCCAGCAGTCCGGGACAGGGAGTAGGCTATGGCTACACCTTC; CDR3 protein: CASSPGQGVGYGYTF